What follows are 4 T cell receptor beta chains derived from one specimen sequenced in a study of glioma-infiltrating T cells after dendritic cell vaccination. The table came from immunoSEQ multiplex PCR; TCRdb's copy has only in-frame clones and leaves some out. Of more than 75,000 clones in the sample, around four fifths were seen once. Described time point: after dendritic cell vaccination, including at tumor progression/relapse. Sample: blood, taken after dendritic cell vaccination. The receptors stem from a human donor with glioblastoma.

The CDR3 loop is CASSPRDSSGNTIYF. The DNA for the CDR3 is TGCGCCAGCAGCCCCCGGGACAGCTCTGGAAACACCATATATTTT. This rearrangement joins TRBV4-1 to TRBJ1-3; 7 bases fit TRBD1. The length of the CDR3 is 15 residues. With V trimmed by 4 bases and J by 0 bases, 3 bases remained unmatched. Germline values: CDR1 MGHRA, CDR2 YSYEKL.

This clone was detected a few times. In nucleotides, the CDR3 is TGTGCCAGCAGCCAAGATACAGGGACCTATGGCTACACCTTC. Its translation is CASSQDTGTYGYTF. The rearrangement uses TRBV4-2 and TRBJ1-2, with D possibly being TRBD1 (6 bases). This CDR3 has 14 amino acids. The germline gives CDR1 LGHNA, CDR2 YNFKEQ. The V gene lost 0 bases and the J gene lost 4 bases, with 9 bases spanning the gap.

This chain uses TRBV4-3 with TRBJ2-7, with a possible D match to TRBD1 (6 bases). This CDR3 contains 13 residues. Germline values: CDR1 LGHNA, CDR2 YSLEER. With 2 bases removed from V and 5 bases from J, the gap between germline ends came to 10 bases. This CDR3 is CASSQTQGHEQYF. The CDR3 DNA sequence: TGCGCCAGCAGCCAAACACAGGGCCACGAGCAGTACTTC.

This chain joins TRBV9 and TRBJ2-3, with a weak D call TRBD2 (6 bases). This CDR3 has 18 amino acids. Trimming took 0 bases from V and 5 from J, leaving 22 bases between them. Germline CDR1 SGDLS, CDR2 YYNGEE. The CDR3 DNA sequence: TGTGCCAGCAGCGTAGGAGGGATCAGGCTAGCGTATGGAGATACGCAGTATTTT. Translating it yields CASSVGGIRLAYGDTQYF.